The entry below gives a single TCR beta chain sequence along with its context. Its antigen is currently unknown. The data were taken from a study of Ad26.COV2.S vaccination and SARS-CoV-2 variants. Study-wide results and caveats: Vaccine recipients had higher spike-specific TCR breadth than placebo recipients. In TCR breadth and depth analyses, total T cell responses may have been underestimated. Similar non-spike TCR breadth was seen in vaccine and placebo recipients. Vaccinees reportedly had broad spike-specific CD8+ and CD4+ T cell responses.

This CDR3 has 13 residues. Germline V lookup: CDR1 SGHRS, CDR2 YFSETQ. V was pared by 3 bases and J by 5 bases, with 12 bases between. Libraries were prepared by immunoSEQ multiplex PCR; TCRdb keeps only in-frame clonotypes and omits some of them. This table has more than 300,000 clones, about 88% appearing once. This sample's treatment: over 15 received Ad26.COV2.S at low or high dose, single or two shots; five or six received placebo; per-sample allocation not given. On day 63 after the first injection, vaccine and placebo recipients gave samples. The starting material was peripheral blood, obtained in a trial of Ad26.COV2.S vaccine versus placebo. The TCR originated in a person aged 18-60 years who received the Ad26.COV2.S COVID-19 vaccine or a placebo. The chain links TRBV5-1 to TRBJ2-7; either TRBD1 or TRBD2 may fit D (6 bases each). CDR3 DNA: TGCGCCAGCAGCTCCTTGGGGGGCGACGAGCAGTACTTC. Translation: CASSSLGGDEQYF.